This entry features one T cell receptor (beta chain) sequence. Its target is not known. This CDR3 comprises 14 residues. The germline V and J ends were trimmed by 6 bases and 9 bases, with 18 bases remaining between them. The germline gives CDR1 SNHLY, CDR2 FYNNEI. Assay: immunoSEQ multiplex PCR; the TCRdb copy retains only in-frame clones and omits some. The repertoire has about 110,000 clones, roughly nine tenths of them found once; the top ten carry 3% to 4%. This sample was included in a study of cytomegalovirus exposure and HLA in healthy donors. Study summary: The roughly 120 validation repertoires, a later analysis reported, used the same platform as the approximately 670 first-cohort repertoires. Broader study findings: Rare TCR sequences predominated, though certain public TCRs were found in many donors. Altogether, 160 or so TCR beta chains were recorded as cytomegalovirus-associated.

The sample consisted of PBMCs. The chain joins TRBV2 to TRBJ2-1, with TRBD1 as a possible D gene (6 bases). The sequence was obtained from a woman aged 18-30 years in good health and CMV-seropositive. The CDR3 DNA sequence: TGTGCCAGCAGCCCTATGGGGGCGATGGGTGAGCAGTTCTTC. Amino acid sequence: CASSPMGAMGEQFF.